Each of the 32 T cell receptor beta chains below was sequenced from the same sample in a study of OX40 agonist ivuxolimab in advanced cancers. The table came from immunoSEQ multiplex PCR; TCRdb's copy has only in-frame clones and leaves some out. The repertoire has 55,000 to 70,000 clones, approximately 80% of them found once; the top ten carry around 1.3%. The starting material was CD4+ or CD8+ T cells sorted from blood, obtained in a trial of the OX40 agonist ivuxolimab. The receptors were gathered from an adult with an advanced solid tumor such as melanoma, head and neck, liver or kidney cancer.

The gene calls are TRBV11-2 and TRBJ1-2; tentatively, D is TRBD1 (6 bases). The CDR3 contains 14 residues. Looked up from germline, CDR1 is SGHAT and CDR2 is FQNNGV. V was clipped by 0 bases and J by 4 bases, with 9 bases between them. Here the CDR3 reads CASSLDQGGYGYTF. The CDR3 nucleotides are TGTGCCAGCAGCTTAGATCAAGGGGGCTATGGCTACACCTTC.

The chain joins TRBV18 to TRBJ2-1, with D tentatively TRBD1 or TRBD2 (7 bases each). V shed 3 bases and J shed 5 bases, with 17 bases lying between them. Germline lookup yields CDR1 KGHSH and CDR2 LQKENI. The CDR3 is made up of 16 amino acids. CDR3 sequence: CASSPRGGGTHNEQFF. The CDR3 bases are TGTGCCAGCTCACCCCGGGGAGGGGGCACCCACAATGAGCAGTTCTTC.

This chain's CDR3 is CASSLDGGRADTQYF. Here the CDR3 DNA reads TGTGCCAGCAGCTTAGACGGGGGGAGGGCAGATACGCAGTATTTT. This chain uses TRBV7-2 with TRBJ2-3; 7 bases map to TRBD2. The J segment lost 4 bases and the V segment lost 1 base, leaving 5 bases of the junction unmatched. Looked up from germline, CDR1 is SGHTA and CDR2 is FQGNSA. CDR3 size: 15 residues.

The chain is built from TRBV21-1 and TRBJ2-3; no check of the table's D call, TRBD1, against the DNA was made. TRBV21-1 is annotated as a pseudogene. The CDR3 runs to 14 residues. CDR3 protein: CASSKLRQGDTQYF. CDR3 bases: TGTGCCAGCAGCAAACTTAGGCAGGGAGATACGCAGTATTTT.

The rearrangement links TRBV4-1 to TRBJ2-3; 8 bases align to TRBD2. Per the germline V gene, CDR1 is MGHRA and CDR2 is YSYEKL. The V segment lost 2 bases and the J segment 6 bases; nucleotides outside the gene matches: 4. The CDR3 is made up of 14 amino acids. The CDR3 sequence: CASSQSGGGDTQYF. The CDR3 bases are TGCGCCAGCAGCCAAAGCGGGGGAGGGGATACGCAGTATTTT.

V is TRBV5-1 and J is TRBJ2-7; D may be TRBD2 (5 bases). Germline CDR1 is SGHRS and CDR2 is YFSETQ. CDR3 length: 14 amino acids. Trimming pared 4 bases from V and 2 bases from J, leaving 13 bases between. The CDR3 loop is CASSPDLVPYEQYF. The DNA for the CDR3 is TGCGCCAGCAGCCCGGACTTGGTTCCCTACGAGCAGTACTTC.

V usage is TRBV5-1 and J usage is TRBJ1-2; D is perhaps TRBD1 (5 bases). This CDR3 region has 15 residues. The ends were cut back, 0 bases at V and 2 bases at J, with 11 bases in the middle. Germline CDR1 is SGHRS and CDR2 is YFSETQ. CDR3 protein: CASSLAPGVNYGYTF. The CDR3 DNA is TGCGCCAGCAGCTTGGCCCCGGGGGTAAACTATGGCTACACCTTC.

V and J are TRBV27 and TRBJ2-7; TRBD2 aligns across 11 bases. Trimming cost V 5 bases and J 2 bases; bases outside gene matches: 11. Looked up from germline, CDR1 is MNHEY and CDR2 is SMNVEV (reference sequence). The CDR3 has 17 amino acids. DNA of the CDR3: TGTGCCAGCAGTCAACTAGCGGGGGTACCGGGACCCTACGAGCAGTACTTC. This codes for CASSQLAGVPGPYEQYF.

The chain's CDR3 is CASSPTGTGVRGQYF. The CDR3 DNA reads as TGTGCCAGCAGCCCTACCGGGACAGGGGTCAGGGGGCAGTACTTC. This chain links TRBV7-2 with TRBJ2-7; 10 bases agree with TRBD1. The CDR3 is made up of 15 amino acids. The V segment lost 5 bases and the J segment 9 bases; nucleotides outside the gene matches: 13. The germline V gene encodes CDR1 SGHTA and CDR2 FQGNSA. Full variable domain (rest looked up from reference TRBV7-2 and TRBJ2-7): GAGVSQSPSNKVTEKGKDVELRCDPISGHTALYWYRQSLGQGLEFLIYFQGNSAPDKSGLPSDRFSAERTGGSVSTLTIQRTQQEDSAVYLCASSPTGTGVRGQYFGPGTRLTVT.

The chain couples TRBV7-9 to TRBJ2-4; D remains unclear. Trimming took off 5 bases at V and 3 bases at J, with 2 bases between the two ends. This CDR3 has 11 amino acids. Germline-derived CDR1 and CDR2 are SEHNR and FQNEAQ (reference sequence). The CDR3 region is CASSLKNIQYF. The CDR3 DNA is TGTGCCAGCAGCCTCAAAAACATTCAGTACTTC.

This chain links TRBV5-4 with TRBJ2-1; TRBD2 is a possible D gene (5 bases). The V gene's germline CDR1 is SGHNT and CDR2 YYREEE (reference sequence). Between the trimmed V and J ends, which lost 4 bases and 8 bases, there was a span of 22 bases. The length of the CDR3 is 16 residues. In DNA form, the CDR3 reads TGTGCCAGCAGCCCTATTTCGGGGATCGTCGTCTATGAGCAGTTCTTC. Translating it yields CASSPISGIVVYEQFF.

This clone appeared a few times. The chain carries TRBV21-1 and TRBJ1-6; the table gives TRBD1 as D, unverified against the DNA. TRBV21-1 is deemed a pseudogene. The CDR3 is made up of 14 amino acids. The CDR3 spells CASSETGTCSPLHF. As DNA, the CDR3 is TGTGCCAGCAGCGAAACCGGGACATGTTCACCCCTCCACTTT.

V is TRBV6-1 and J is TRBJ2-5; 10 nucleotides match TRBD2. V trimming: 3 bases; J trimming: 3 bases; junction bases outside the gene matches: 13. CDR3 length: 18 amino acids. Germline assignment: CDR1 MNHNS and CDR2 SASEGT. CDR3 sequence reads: CASSEGGTSGVLEETQYF. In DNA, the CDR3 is TGTGCCAGCAGTGAGGGGGGCACTAGCGGGGTATTAGAAGAGACCCAGTACTTC.

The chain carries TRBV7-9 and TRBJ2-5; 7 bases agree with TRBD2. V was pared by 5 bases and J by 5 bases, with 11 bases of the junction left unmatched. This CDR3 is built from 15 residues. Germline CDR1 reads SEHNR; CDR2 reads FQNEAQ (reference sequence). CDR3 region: CASSRGASGDETQYF. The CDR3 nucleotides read TGTGCCAGCAGCCGAGGGGCTAGCGGCGACGAGACCCAGTACTTC.

Here the CDR3 reads CASSLGGTSGDTQYF. CDR3 nucleotides: TGTGCCAGCAGCTTGGGTGGGACTAGCGGAGATACGCAGTATTTT. The chain joins TRBV5-4 to TRBJ2-3; the match to TRBD2 covers 11 bases. J lost 5 bases, V lost 0 bases, and 2 bases had no gene match. This CDR3 spans 15 amino acids. Per the germline V gene, CDR1 is SGHNT and CDR2 is YYREEE (reference sequence).

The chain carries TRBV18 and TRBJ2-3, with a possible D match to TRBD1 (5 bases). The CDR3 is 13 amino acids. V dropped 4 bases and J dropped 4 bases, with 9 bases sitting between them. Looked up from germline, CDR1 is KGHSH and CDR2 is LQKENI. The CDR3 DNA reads TGTGCCAGCTCACTCGCCAGGGCAGATACGCAGTATTTT. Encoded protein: CASSLARADTQYF.

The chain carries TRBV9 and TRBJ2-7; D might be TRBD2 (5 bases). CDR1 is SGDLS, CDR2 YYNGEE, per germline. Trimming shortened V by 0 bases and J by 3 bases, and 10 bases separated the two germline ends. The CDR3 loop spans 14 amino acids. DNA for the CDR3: TGTGCCAGCAGCGTAGGGGCCGAGGGCTACGAGCAGTACTTC. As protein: CASSVGAEGYEQYF.

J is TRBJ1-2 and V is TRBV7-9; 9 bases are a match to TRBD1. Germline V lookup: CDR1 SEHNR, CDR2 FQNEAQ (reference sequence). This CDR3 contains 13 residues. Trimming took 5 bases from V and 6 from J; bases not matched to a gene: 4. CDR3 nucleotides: TGTGCCAGCAGCGTAGGGACAGGGAATGGCTACACCTTC. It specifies CASSVGTGNGYTF.

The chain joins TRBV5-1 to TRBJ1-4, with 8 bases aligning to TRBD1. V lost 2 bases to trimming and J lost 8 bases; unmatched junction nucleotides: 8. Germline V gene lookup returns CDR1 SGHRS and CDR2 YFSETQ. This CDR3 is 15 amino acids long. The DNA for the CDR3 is TGCGCCAGCAGCTTTTCTAGTACAGGGGGGGAAAAACTGTTTTTT. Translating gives CASSFSSTGGEKLFF.

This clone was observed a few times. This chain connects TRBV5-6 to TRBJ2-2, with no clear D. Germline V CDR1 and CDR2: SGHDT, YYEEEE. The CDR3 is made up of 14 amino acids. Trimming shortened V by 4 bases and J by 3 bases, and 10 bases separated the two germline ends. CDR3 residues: CASSLGMDTGELFF. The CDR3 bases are TGTGCCAGCAGCCTGGGGATGGACACCGGGGAGCTGTTTTTT.

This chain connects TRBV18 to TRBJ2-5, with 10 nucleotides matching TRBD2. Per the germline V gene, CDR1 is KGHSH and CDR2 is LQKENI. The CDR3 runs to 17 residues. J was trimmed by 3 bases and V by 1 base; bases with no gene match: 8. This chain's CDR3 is CASSPQRTSGIEETQYF. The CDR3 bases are TGTGCCAGCTCACCACAAAGGACTAGCGGAATCGAAGAGACCCAGTACTTC. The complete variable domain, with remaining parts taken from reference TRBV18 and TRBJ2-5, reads NAGVMQNPRHLVRRRGQEARLRCSPMKGHSHVYWYRQLPEEGLKFMVYLQKENIIDESGMPKERFSAEFPKEGPSILRIQQVVRGDSAAYFCASSPQRTSGIEETQYFGPGTRLLVL.

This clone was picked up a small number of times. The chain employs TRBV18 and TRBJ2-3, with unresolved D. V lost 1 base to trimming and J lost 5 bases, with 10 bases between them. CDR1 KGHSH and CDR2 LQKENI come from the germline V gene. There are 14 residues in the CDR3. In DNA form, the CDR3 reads TGTGCCAGCTCACCACAACTCCAAATAGATACGCAGTATTTT. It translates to CASSPQLQIDTQYF.

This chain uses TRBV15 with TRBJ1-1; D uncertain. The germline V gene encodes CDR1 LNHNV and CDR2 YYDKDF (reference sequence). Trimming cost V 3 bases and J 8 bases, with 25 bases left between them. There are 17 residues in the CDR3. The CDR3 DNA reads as TGTGCCACCAGCAGTACCCTCTCCTTGACACCTCAAAGGGAAGCTTTCTTT. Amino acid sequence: CATSSTLSLTPQREAFF.

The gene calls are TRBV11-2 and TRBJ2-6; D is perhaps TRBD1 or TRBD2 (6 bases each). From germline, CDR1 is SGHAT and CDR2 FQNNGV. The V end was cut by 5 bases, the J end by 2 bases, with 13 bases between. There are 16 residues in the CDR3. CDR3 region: CASSPIGGPGANVLTF. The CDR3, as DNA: TGTGCCAGCAGCCCGATAGGGGGGCCTGGGGCCAACGTCCTGACTTTC.

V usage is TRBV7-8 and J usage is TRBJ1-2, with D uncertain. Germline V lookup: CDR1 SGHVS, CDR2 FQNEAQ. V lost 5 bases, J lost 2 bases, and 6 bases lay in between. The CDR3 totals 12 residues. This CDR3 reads CASSPPNYGYTF. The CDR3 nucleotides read TGTGCCAGCAGCCCACCAAACTATGGCTACACCTTC.

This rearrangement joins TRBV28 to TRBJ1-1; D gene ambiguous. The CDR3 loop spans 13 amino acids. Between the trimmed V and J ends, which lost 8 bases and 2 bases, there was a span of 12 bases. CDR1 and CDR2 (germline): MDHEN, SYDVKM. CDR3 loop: CASRSPYNTEAFF. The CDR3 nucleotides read TGTGCCAGCCGATCCCCGTATAACACTGAAGCTTTCTTT.

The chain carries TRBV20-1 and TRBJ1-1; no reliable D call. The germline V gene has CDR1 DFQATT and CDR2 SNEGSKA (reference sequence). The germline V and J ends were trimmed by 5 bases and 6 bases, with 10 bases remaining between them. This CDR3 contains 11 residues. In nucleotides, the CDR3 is TGCAGTGCTCAAATGGACTCTGAAGCTTTCTTT. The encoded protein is CSAQMDSEAFF.

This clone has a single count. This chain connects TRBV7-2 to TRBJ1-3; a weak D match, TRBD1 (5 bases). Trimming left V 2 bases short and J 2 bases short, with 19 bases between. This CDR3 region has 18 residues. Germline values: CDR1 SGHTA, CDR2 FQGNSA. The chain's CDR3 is CASSLTGWGRGPGNTIYF. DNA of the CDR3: TGTGCCAGCAGCTTAACCGGCTGGGGCCGGGGCCCTGGAAACACCATATATTTT.

Here the CDR3 DNA reads TGCGCCAGCAGCTTGGCCAGCAAGGGTATAGAGCAGTACTTC. Residues: CASSLASKGIEQYF. This chain joins TRBV5-1 and TRBJ2-7; D is undetermined. The CDR3 spans 14 residues. The ends were cut back, 0 bases at V and 7 bases at J, with 14 bases in the middle. Germline values: CDR1 SGHRS, CDR2 YFSETQ.

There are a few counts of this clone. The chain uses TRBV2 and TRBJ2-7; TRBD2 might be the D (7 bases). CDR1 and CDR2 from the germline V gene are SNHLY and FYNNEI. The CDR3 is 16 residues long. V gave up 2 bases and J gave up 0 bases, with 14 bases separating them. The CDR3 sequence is CASSEFGGAGSYEQYF. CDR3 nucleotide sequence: TGTGCCAGCAGTGAATTTGGGGGGGCCGGCTCCTACGAGCAGTACTTC.

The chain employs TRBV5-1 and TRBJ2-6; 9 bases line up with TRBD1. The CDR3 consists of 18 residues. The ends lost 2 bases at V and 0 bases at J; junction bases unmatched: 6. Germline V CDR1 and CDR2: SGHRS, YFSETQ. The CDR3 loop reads CASSLLGDRVSGANVLTF. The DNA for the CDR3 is TGCGCCAGCAGCTTACTGGGGGACAGGGTCTCTGGGGCCAACGTCCTGACTTTC.

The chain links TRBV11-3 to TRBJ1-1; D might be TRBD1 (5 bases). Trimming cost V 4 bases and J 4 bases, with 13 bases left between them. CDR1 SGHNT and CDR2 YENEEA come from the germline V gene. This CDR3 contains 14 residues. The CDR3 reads CASSSGGLSTEAFF. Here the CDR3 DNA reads TGTGCCAGCAGCTCTGGGGGATTGAGCACTGAAGCTTTCTTT.